These 26 T cell receptor beta chains came from one sample sequenced in a study of T-cell memory formation after mild COVID-19. TCRdb fed the 5' RACE reads into MiXCR, producing one record per CDR3 protein. The sample contains some 280,000 distinct CDR3 sequences, 15% to 20% of which appear only once. Sequenced sample: PBMCs or a T cell subset sorted from them (not recorded which). The receptor set was obtained from a young man who had mild COVID-19 (a few samples of this study predate the infection). Cell type and time point are not known.

CDR3 bases: TGCAGCGTGAATATTCCGTCGGACTACGAGCAGTACTTC. Protein: CSVNIPSDYEQYF. The chain couples TRBV29-1 to TRBJ2-7, with D unresolved. Per the germline V gene, CDR1 is SQVTM and CDR2 is ANQGSEA. The V end was cut by 6 bases, the J end by 3 bases, with 15 bases between. CDR3 length: 13 residues.

This clonotype was seen only a few times. The chain employs TRBV28 and TRBJ1-5, with D unclear. V was shortened by 5 bases and J by 7 bases, with 15 bases between the two germline ends. Germline lookup yields CDR1 MDHEN and CDR2 SYDVKM. The CDR3 loop spans 14 amino acids. DNA of the CDR3: TGTGCCAGCAGTCCCGTCGGGGAGTACCAGCCCCAGCATTTT. Translation gives CASSPVGEYQPQHF.

This clonotype has just a few counts. The genes are TRBV11-2 and TRBJ1-2; 8 nucleotides align to TRBD1. In germline, CDR1 is SGHAT, CDR2 FQNNGV. The CDR3 runs to 16 residues. J lost 2 bases, V lost 5 bases, and 10 bases had no gene match. In DNA form, the CDR3 reads TGTGCCAGCAGCCGCATCCAGGGGGCAGGGAACTATGGCTACACCTTC. It specifies CASSRIQGAGNYGYTF.

This clonotype occurred a few times. The chain employs TRBV5-1 and TRBJ2-5; D not resolved. V shed 5 bases and J shed 1 base, with 12 bases lying between them. CDR3 size: 14 residues. Germline CDR1 is SGHRS and CDR2 is YFSETQ. CDR3 sequence reads: CASSGRNIQETQYF. CDR3 in DNA: TGCGCCAGCAGTGGACGGAACATCCAAGAGACCCAGTACTTC.

The V call is TRBV5-1, the J call TRBJ1-6; D remains ambiguous. Trimming left V 0 bases short and J 13 bases short, with 14 bases between. The CDR3 totals 14 residues. Germline-derived CDR1 and CDR2 are SGHRS and YFSETQ. CDR3 protein: CASSLEVRSGPLHF. The CDR3 DNA reads TGCGCCAGCAGCTTGGAAGTACGGTCCGGGCCCCTCCACTTT.

This clonotype was seen more than once but under ten times. V usage is TRBV2 and J usage is TRBJ2-3; D uncertain. The CDR3 length is 15 residues. CDR1 SNHLY and CDR2 FYNNEI come from the germline V gene. The ends were cut back, 5 bases at V and 2 bases at J, with 14 bases in the middle. The CDR3 is CASSTETPLTDTQYF. CDR3 DNA sequence: TGTGCCAGCAGTACGGAAACTCCCCTCACAGATACGCAGTATTTT.

This clonotype showed up just a few times. V is TRBV3-1 and J is TRBJ1-3; no definite D call. Trimming stripped 3 bases from V and 0 bases from J, with 9 bases between. Per the germline V gene, CDR1 is LGHDT and CDR2 is YNNKEL (reference sequence). The CDR3 totals 15 residues. The CDR3 bases are TGTGCCAGCAGCCATCAGTGGAGCTCTGGAAACACCATATATTTT. This translates into CASSHQWSSGNTIYF.

The chain carries TRBV20-1 and TRBJ2-7, with 12 bases fitting TRBD1. The CDR3 is 13 residues long. Per germline, CDR1 DFQATT and CDR2 SNEGSKA (reference sequence). V shed 3 bases, J shed 6 bases, and the junction held 3 bases outside the gene matches. The CDR3 here is CSARRDRGREQYF. The CDR3, as DNA: TGCAGTGCTAGGAGGGACAGGGGGCGCGAGCAGTACTTC.

V usage is TRBV2 and J usage is TRBJ2-3, with D hard to call. Germline CDR1 and CDR2: SNHLY and FYNNEI. This CDR3 region has 14 residues. The V and J ends lost 3 bases and 0 bases respectively, with 7 bases between them. The CDR3 DNA sequence: TGTGCCAGCAGTGAGGTTGGAAGCACAGATACGCAGTATTTT. It translates to CASSEVGSTDTQYF. The full variable domain, with the rest looked up from reference TRBV2 and TRBJ2-3, is EPEVTQTPSHQVTQMGQEVILRCVPISNHLYFYWYRQILGQKVEFLVSFYNNEISEKSEIFDDQFSVERPDGSNFTLKIRSTKLEDSAMYFCASSEVGSTDTQYFGPGTRLTVL.

This chain links TRBV29-1 with TRBJ1-1; D not resolved. This CDR3 is built from 14 residues. The germline V gene has CDR1 SQVTM and CDR2 ANQGSEA. V was shortened by 3 bases and J by 0 bases, with 11 bases between the two germline ends. Here the CDR3 reads CSVDSVRVNTEAFF. As DNA, the CDR3 is TGCAGCGTTGACAGCGTCAGAGTGAACACTGAAGCTTTCTTT.

J is TRBJ2-5 and V is TRBV5-6; D is perhaps TRBD1 (6 bases). Trimming took off 5 bases at V and 3 bases at J, with 20 bases between the two ends. The CDR3 length is 16 residues. From germline, CDR1 is SGHDT and CDR2 YYEEEE. The CDR3 loop reads CASSYRTETKKETQYF. The CDR3 region has the DNA TGTGCCAGCAGTTATAGGACAGAAACGAAGAAAGAGACCCAGTACTTC.

This clonotype was observed many times. This chain joins TRBV4-3 and TRBJ2-7, with D perhaps being TRBD1 or TRBD2 (5 bases each). The CDR3 length is 15 residues. Trimming shortened V by 0 bases and J by 6 bases, and 15 bases separated the two germline ends. CDR1 is LGHNA and CDR2 is YSLEER in the germline V gene. The CDR3 DNA sequence: TGCGCCAGCAGCCAAGACCACAGGCTGGGAGCCGAGCAGTACTTC. It translates to CASSQDHRLGAEQYF.

In this sample, this clonotype turned up a few times. Here the CDR3 DNA reads TGTGCCAGCGGAAAACAGGAAAACATTCAGTACTTC. Protein product: CASGKQENIQYF. This sequence joins TRBV6-6 and TRBJ2-4; the D gene is possibly TRBD1 (5 bases). CDR3 length: 12 amino acids. The germline CDR1 and CDR2 sequences are MNHNY and SVGAGI (reference sequence). Between the trimmed V and J ends, which lost 8 bases and 5 bases, there was a span of 10 bases.

The chain employs TRBV5-1 and TRBJ2-1; 8 bases align to TRBD2. Germline V lookup: CDR1 SGHRS, CDR2 YFSETQ. This CDR3 has 14 residues. The V and J ends lost 4 bases and 2 bases, in that order; junction bases with no gene match: 2. The CDR3 loop reads CASSRGGPYNEQFF. Written as DNA, the CDR3 is TGCGCCAGCAGCCGGGGGGGCCCCTACAATGAGCAGTTCTTC.

The CDR3 DNA is TGTGCCTCCGGGACAGGAGGAGGCGAGCAGTACGTC. Translating gives CASGTGGGEQYV. V is TRBV6-6 and J is TRBJ2-7; 8 bases are a match to TRBD1. The CDR3 has 12 amino acids. From germline, CDR1 is MNHNY and CDR2 SVGAGI (reference sequence). V lost 11 bases, J lost 6 bases, and 9 bases stayed unmatched.

This clonotype was detected many times. The genes are TRBV27 and TRBJ2-7, with D possibly TRBD1 on 5 matching bases. This CDR3 contains 13 residues. Between the trimmed V and J ends, which lost 11 bases and 5 bases, there was a span of 19 bases. Germline V gene sequence: CDR1 MNHEY, CDR2 SMNVEV (reference sequence). Here the CDR3 DNA reads TGTGCCGTGATGGGGCGCTATTCGGACGAGCAGTACGTC. Encoded protein: CAVMGRYSDEQYV.

The rearrangement links TRBV25-1 to TRBJ2-3, with a possible D match to TRBD2 (7 bases). CDR3 length: 20 residues. The germline V gene encodes CDR1 MGHDK and CDR2 SYGVNS. The V and J ends lost 4 bases and 6 bases respectively, with 32 bases between them. CDR3 protein: CASSVPWYGGGGFVGDTQYF. Here the CDR3 DNA reads TGTGCCAGCAGTGTCCCCTGGTATGGGGGCGGGGGTTTCGTTGGGGATACGCAGTATTTT.

This clonotype was detected only a few times. This chain links TRBV6-1 with TRBJ1-2; a weak D match, TRBD1 (5 bases). CDR1 is MNHNS and CDR2 is SASEGT in the germline V gene. There are 15 residues in the CDR3. V shed 7 bases and J shed 2 bases, with 17 bases lying between them. CDR3 in DNA: TGTGCCAGCACCCCGACAGAGTTCTCCAACTATGGCTACACCTTC. This codes for CASTPTEFSNYGYTF.

This clonotype was seen a handful of times. The CDR3 nucleotides are TGTGCCAGCAGTCGATTTAAGAGGCCGGAAGAAGCTTTCTTT. It codes for CASSRFKRPEEAFF. V and J are TRBV7-3 and TRBJ1-1; D remains unclear. The CDR3 contains 14 residues. V was shortened by 6 bases and J by 8 bases, with 19 bases between the two germline ends. Per germline, CDR1 SGHTA and CDR2 FQGTGA.

The chain recombines TRBV29-1 with TRBJ1-4; a weak D match, TRBD1 (5 bases). Trimming left V 0 bases short and J 8 bases short, with 13 bases between. The CDR3 contains 14 residues. Germline V CDR1 and CDR2: SQVTM, ANQGSEA. The CDR3 sequence: CSVEDGDEGEKLFF. CDR3 bases: TGCAGCGTTGAAGATGGGGACGAGGGAGAAAAACTGTTTTTT.

This clonotype showed up just a few times. The rearrangement joins TRBV10-2 to TRBJ1-5, with 8 bases lining up with TRBD1. Germline assignment: CDR1 WSHSY and CDR2 SAAADI. After removal of 8 bases from V and 4 bases from J, the junction contained 1 base not matched to a gene. The CDR3 loop spans 12 amino acids. The CDR3 nucleotides are TGCGCCAGCGGACAGGGTAATCAGCCCCAGCATTTT. This encodes CASGQGNQPQHF.

The V gene is TRBV6-5, the J gene TRBJ1-1, with TRBD1 matching 7 bases. In germline, CDR1 is MNHEY, CDR2 SVGAGI. J was trimmed by 7 bases and V by 3 bases; bases with no gene match: 17. The CDR3 runs to 17 residues. In nucleotides, the CDR3 is TGTGCCAGCAGTTATTATGGTCCCTCAACAGGGGTAGGTGAAGCTTTCTTT. Its protein is CASSYYGPSTGVGEAFF.

The genes are TRBV20-1 and TRBJ2-3; no definite D call. Deletions cut 3 bases from V and 5 bases from J, with 15 bases between. The germline V gene has CDR1 DFQATT and CDR2 SNEGSKA (reference sequence). There are 14 residues in the CDR3. As DNA, the CDR3 is TGCAGTGCTAGTGGACGGCTAGTTGGAGATACGCAGTATTTT. This encodes CSASGRLVGDTQYF.

The chain employs TRBV18 and TRBJ2-7; D unresolved. CDR3 size: 13 residues. Germline-derived CDR1 and CDR2 are KGHSH and LQKENI. V lost 2 bases, J lost 5 bases, and 10 bases lay in between. Written as DNA, the CDR3 is TGTGCCAGCTCACCAGTCGGGTCGAACGAGCAGTACTTC. Its translation: CASSPVGSNEQYF.

In this sample, this clonotype turned up a few times. The rearrangement joins TRBV5-1 to TRBJ2-7; 8 positions agree with TRBD2. The J segment lost 2 bases and the V segment lost 4 bases, leaving 2 bases of the junction unmatched. CDR3 length equals 13 residues. Looked up from germline, CDR1 is SGHRS and CDR2 is YFSETQ. DNA of the CDR3: TGCGCCAGCAGCGACGGGGGGGCCTACGAGCAGTACTTC. Translated: CASSDGGAYEQYF.

This chain connects TRBV7-2 to TRBJ1-1; 7 bases are a match to TRBD1. In germline, CDR1 is SGHTA, CDR2 FQGNSA. The CDR3 extends over 15 amino acids. The trim removed 5 bases at V and 1 base at J, leaving 7 bases unmatched. The CDR3 loop reads CASSKTGYPNTEAFF. The DNA of the CDR3 is TGTGCCAGCAGCAAGACAGGGTACCCGAACACTGAAGCTTTCTTT. Based on the CDR3 plus reference TRBV7-2 and TRBJ1-1, the full variable domain is GAGVSQSPSNKVTEKGKDVELRCDPISGHTALYWYRQSLGQGLEFLIYFQGNSAPDKSGLPSDRFSAERTGGSVSTLTIQRTQQEDSAVYLCASSKTGYPNTEAFFGQGTRLTVV.